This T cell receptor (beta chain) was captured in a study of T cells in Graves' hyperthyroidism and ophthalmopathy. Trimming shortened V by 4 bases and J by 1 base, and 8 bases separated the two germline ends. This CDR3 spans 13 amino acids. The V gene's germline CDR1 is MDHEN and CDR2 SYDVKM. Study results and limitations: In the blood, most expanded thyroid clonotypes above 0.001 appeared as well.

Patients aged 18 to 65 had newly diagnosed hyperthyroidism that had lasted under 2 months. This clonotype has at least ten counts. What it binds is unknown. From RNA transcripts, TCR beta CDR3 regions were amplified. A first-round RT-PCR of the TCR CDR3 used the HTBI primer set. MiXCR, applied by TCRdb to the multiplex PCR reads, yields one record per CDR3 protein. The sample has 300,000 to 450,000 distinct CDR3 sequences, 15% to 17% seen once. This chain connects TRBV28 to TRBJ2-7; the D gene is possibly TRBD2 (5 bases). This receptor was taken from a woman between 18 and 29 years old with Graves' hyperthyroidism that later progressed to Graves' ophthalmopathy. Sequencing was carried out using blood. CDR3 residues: CASSYGVSYEQYF. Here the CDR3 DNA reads TGTGCCAGCAGTTACGGGGTTTCCTACGAGCAGTACTTC.